This T cell receptor (beta chain) came from a study of blood T cell repertoires in COVID-19. Study-level information: PBMCs, B-cell-depleted T cells, or T cells were the source of the cDNA or gDNA that made up the material.

The CDR3 consists of 16 residues. V shed 0 bases, J shed 3 bases, and the junction held 3 bases outside the gene matches. Germline CDR1 and CDR2: MGHRA and YSYEKL. Authors' processing steps: Nucleated cell number was recorded as an estimate derived from reference gene primer amplification. Sequenced by immunoSEQ multiplex PCR; TCRdb stores in-frame clones only, minus some. Clone size and the V and J calls come from that table; the DNA yielded D and trimming. The sample records 150,000 to 200,000 clones, roughly 89% being singletons. This clonotype originated in a man aged 18 to 30 with active or convalescent COVID-19. V gene TRBV4-1 combines with J gene TRBJ2-1; 9 nucleotides agree with TRBD2. Sequenced material: peripheral blood. In nucleotides, the CDR3 is TGCGCCAGCAGCCAAGATGAGACTAGCGGCTACAATGAGCAGTTCTTC. Protein: CASSQDETSGYNEQFF.